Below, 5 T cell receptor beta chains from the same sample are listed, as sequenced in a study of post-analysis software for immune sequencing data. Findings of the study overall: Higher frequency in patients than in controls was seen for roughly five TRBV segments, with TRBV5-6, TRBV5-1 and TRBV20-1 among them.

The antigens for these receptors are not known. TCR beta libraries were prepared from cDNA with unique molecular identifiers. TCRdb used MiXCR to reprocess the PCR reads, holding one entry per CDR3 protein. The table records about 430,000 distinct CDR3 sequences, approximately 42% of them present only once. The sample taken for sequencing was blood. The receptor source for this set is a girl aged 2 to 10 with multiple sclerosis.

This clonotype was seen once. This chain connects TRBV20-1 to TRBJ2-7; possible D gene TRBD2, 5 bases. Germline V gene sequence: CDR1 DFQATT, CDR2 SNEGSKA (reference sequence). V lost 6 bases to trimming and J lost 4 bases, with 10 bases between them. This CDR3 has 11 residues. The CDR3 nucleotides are TGCAGTGCCCCAACTAGTTACGAGCAGTACTTC. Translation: CSAPTSYEQYF.

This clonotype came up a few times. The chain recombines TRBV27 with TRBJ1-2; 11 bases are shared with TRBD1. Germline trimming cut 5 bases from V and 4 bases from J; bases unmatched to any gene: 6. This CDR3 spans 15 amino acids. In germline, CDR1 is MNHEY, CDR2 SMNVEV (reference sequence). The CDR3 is CASSPWTGGGYGYTF. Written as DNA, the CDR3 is TGTGCCAGCAGTCCCTGGACAGGGGGCGGCTATGGCTACACCTTC.

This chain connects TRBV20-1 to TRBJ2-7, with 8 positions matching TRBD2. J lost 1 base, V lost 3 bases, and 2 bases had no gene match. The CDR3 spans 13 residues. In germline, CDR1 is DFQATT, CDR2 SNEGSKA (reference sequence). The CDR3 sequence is CSASSGGSYEQYF. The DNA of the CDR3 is TGCAGTGCTAGCTCGGGAGGGTCCTACGAGCAGTACTTC.

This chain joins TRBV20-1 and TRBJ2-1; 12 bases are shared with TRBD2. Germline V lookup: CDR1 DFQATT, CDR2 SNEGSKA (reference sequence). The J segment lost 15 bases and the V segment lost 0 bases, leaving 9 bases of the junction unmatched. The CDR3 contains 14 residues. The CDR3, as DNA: TGCAGTGCTAGAGACCCTAGCGGGAGGGTTGATGGGTTCTTC. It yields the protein CSARDPSGRVDGFF.

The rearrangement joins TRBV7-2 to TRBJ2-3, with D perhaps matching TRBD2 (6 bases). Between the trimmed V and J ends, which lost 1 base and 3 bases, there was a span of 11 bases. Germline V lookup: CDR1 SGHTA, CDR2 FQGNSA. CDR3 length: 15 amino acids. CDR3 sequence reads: CASSLEAGLTDTQYF. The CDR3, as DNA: TGTGCCAGCAGCTTAGAGGCGGGGTTGACAGATACGCAGTATTTT.